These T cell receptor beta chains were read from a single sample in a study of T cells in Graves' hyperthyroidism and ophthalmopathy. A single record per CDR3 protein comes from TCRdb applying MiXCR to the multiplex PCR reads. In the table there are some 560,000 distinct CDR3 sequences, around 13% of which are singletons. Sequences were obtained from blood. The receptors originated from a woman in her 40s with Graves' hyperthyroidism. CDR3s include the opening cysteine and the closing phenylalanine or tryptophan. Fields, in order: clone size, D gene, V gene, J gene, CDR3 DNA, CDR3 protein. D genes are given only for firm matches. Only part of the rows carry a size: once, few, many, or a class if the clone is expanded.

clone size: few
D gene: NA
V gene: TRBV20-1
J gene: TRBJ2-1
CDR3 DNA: TGCAGTGCTGCACAGGGTATGGGCTACAATGAGCAGTTCTTC
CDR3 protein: CSAAQGMGYNEQFF

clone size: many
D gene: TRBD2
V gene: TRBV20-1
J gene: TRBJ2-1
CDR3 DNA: TGCAGTGGTTATCGGGCTAGCGGGAGTTCGGGCTACAATGAGCAGTTCTTC
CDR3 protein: CSGYRASGSSGYNEQFF

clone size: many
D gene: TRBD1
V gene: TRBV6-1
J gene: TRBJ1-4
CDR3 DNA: TGTGCCAGCAGGCCCAGTGGCGGACAGGGCTTTGAAAAACTGTTTTTT
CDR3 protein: CASRPSGGQGFEKLFF

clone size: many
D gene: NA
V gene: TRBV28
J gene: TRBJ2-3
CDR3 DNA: TGTGCCAGCAGTTTTTTGCCGGGAGAGTTAGAGGATACGCAGTATTTT
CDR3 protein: CASSFLPGELEDTQYF

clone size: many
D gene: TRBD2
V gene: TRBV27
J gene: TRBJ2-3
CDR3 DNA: TGTGCCAGCAGTTTATTAGCGGGAGGACGTACAGATACGCAGTATTTT
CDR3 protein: CASSLLAGGRTDTQYF

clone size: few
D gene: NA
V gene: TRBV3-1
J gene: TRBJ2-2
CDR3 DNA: TGTGCCAGCGAAGTGGGCACCGGGGAGCTGTTTTTT
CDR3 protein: CASEVGTGELFF

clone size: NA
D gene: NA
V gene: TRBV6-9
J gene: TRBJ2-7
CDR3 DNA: TGTGCCAGCAGTTCCCTGGTGGGTTACGAGCAGTACTTC
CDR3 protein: CASSSLVGYEQYF

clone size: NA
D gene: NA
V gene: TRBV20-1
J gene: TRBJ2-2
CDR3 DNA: TGCAGTGCTAGAGCGGGGAAAAGGACCGGGGAGCTGTTTTTT
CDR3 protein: CSARAGKRTGELFF

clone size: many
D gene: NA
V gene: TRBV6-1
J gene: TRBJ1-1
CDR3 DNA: TGTGCCAGCAGTGAAGCCACAGGGATCAACACTGAAGCTTTCTTT
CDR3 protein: CASSEATGINTEAFF

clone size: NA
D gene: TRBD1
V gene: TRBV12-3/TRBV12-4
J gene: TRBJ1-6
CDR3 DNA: TGTGCCAGCAAGACAGGGTCCGGTAATTCACCCCTCCACTTT
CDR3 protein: CASKTGSGNSPLHF

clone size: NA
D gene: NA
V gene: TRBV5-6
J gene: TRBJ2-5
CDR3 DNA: TGTGCCAGCAGCTTAATGGGGGTTTCGTTGAGCGGGACCCAGTACTTC
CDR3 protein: CASSLMGVSLSGTQYF

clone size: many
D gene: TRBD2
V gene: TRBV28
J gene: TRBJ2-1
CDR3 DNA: TGTGCCAGCAGTCTCCTAGCGGGGGCCTACAATGAGCAGTTCTTC
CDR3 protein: CASSLLAGAYNEQFF

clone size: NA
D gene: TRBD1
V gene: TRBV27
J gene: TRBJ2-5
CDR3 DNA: TGTGCCACCAGTGATCCAAACCGACAGGGACGGGAGACCCAGTACTTC
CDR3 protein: CATSDPNRQGRETQYF

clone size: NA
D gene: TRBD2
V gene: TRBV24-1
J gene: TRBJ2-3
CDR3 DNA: TGTGCCACCAGTGACCCTAGCGGGAGGGGGAGGCGGGGAGATACGCAGTATTTT
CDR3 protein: CATSDPSGRGRRGDTQYF

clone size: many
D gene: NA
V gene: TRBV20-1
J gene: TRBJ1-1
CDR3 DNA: TGCAGTGCTAGACTGGTCCCCACTGAAGCTTTCTTT
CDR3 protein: CSARLVPTEAFF

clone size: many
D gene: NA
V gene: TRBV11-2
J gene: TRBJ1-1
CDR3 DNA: TGTGCCAGCAGCTTAGCGTGGCAGAACACTGAAGCTTTCTTT
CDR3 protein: CASSLAWQNTEAFF

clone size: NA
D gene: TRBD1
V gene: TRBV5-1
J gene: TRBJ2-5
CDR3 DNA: TGCGCCAGCAGCCAGATGGTGGCAGGGGGTCAAGAGACCCAGTACTTC
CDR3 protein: CASSQMVAGGQETQYF

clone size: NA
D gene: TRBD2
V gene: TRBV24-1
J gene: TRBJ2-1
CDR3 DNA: TGTGCCACCAGTGATCCGACTTCAGCGGGACGAGATGGATACAATGAGCAGTTCTTC
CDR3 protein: CATSDPTSAGRDGYNEQFF

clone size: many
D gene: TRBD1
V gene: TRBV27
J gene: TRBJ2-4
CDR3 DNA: TGTGCCAGCAGTTGGACAGGGTGGGACATTCAGTACTTC
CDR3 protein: CASSWTGWDIQYF

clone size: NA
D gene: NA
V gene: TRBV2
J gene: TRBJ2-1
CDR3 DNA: TGTGCCAGCAGTGAGGGGGCAGCCCCAGTTCGATTCTTC
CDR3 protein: CASSEGAAPVRFF

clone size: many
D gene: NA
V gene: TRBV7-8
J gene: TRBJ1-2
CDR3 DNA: TGTGCCAGCAGCTTAGAAGGGCGGGACTATGGCTACACCTTC
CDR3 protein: CASSLEGRDYGYTF

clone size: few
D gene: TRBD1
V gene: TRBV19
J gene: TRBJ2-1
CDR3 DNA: TGTGCCAGTAGTATAACAGGGGGCTCCTACAATGAGCAGTTCTTC
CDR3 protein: CASSITGGSYNEQFF

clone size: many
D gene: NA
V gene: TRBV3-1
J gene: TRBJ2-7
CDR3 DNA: TGTGCCAGCAGCCAAGCGGACTCCTACGAGCAGTACTTC
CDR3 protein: CASSQADSYEQYF

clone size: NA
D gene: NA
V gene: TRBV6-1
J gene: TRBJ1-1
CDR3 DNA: TGTGCCACCTCCGATGGTTCTGAAGCTTTCTTT
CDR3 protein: CATSDGSEAFF

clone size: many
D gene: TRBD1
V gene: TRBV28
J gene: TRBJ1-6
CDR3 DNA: TGTGCCAGCAGTCCCCCTGGGACAGGGGACTCACCCCTCCACTTT
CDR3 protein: CASSPPGTGDSPLHF

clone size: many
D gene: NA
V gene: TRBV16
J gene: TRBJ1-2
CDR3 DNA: TGTGCCAGCAGCCATTACACACAGGCTCTGTTAGGAGGCTACACCTTC
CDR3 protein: CASSHYTQALLGGYTF

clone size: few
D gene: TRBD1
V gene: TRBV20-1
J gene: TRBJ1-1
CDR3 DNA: TGCAGTGCTATAAGAAGGACAGGGGGCTTCACCACCTTGAACACTGAAGCTTTCTTT
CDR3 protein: CSAIRRTGGFTTLNTEAFF

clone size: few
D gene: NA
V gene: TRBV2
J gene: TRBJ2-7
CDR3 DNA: TGTGCCAGGCGCCCACTAGGAATTGACGAGCAGTACTTC
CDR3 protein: CARRPLGIDEQYF

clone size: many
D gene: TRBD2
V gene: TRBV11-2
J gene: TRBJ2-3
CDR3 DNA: TGTGCCAGCCAAGGACTAGAAAGCACAGATACGCAGTATTTT
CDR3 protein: CASQGLESTDTQYF

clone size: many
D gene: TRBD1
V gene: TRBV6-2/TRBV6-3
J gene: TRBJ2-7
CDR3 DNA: TGTGCCAGCACCAAAGGGGGCTCGTACGAGCAGTACTTC
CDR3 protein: CASTKGGSYEQYF

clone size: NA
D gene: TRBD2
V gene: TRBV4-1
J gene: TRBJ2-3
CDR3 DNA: TGCGCCAGCAGCCAAGATACAGCGGGAGTTGATACGCAGTATTTT
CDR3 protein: CASSQDTAGVDTQYF

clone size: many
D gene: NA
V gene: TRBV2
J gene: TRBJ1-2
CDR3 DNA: TGTGCCAGCAGTGAAGAGGGCGAGGGCTATGGCTACACCTTC
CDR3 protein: CASSEEGEGYGYTF

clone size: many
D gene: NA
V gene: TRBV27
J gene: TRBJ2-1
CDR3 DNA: TGTGCCAGCACTAGAATCGTGTACAATGAGCAGTTCTTC
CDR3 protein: CASTRIVYNEQFF

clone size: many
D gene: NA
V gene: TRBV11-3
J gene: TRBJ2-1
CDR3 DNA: TGTGCCAGCAGCTCTACTAGCCAGGCCTACAATGAGCAGTTCTTC
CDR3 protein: CASSSTSQAYNEQFF

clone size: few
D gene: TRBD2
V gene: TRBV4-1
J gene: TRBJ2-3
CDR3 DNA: TGCGCCAGCAGCCACCCGGGACTAGCGGCAGATACGCAGTATTTT
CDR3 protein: CASSHPGLAADTQYF

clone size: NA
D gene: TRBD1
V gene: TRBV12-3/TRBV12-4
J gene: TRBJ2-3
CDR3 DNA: TGTGCCAGCAGTTTAAGACAGGGGATAGGCACAGATACGCAGTATTTT
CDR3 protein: CASSLRQGIGTDTQYF

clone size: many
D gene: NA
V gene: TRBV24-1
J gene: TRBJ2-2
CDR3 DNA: TGTGCCACCAGTGATCACAGGGTGGACACCGGGGAGCTGTTTTTT
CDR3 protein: CATSDHRVDTGELFF

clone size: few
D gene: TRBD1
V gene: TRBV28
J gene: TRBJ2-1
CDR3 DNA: TGTGCCAGCCGGGGGACAGGGGGCAACGAGCAGTTCTTC
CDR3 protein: CASRGTGGNEQFF

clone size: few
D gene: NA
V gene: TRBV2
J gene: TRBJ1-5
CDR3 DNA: TGTGCCAGCAGTGAAACAGTCAATCAGCCCCAGCATTTT
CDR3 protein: CASSETVNQPQHF

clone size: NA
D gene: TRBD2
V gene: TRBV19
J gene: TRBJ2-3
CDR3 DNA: TGTGCCAGTAGACAAACCGGGACTAGCAGAGATACGCAGTATTTT
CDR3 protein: CASRQTGTSRDTQYF

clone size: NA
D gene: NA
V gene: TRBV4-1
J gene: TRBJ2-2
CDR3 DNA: TGCGCCAGCAGCCAACGAACTGCAACGGGGGAGCTGTTTTTT
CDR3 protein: CASSQRTATGELFF

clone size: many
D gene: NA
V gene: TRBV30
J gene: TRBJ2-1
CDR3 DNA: TGTGCCTGGAGTGGGGGACACCGCTCCTACAATGAGCAGTTCTTC
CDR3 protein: CAWSGGHRSYNEQFF

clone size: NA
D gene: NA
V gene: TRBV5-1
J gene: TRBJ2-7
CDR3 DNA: TGCGCCAGCAGCCAGGCAAAGGGGGTCCTCTACGAGCAGTACTTC
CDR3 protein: CASSQAKGVLYEQYF

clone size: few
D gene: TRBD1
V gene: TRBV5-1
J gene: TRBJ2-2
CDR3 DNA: TGCGCCAGCAGCTTGGCCCCAGGGGGCGGGACCGGGGAGCTGTTTTTT
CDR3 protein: CASSLAPGGGTGELFF

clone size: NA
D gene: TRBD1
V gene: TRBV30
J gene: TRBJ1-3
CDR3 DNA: TGTGCCTGGAGTCCCTATTTCAGACAGGGAAGAAATGGAAACACCATATATTTT
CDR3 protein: CAWSPYFRQGRNGNTIYF

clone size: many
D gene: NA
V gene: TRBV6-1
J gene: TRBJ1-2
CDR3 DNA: TGTGCCAGCACCTCCGGGCGGGGGAACTATGGCTACACCTTC
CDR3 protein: CASTSGRGNYGYTF

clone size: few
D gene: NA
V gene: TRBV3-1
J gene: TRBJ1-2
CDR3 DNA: TGTGCCAGCAGCCAAGAACCGGGACTGGGCTATGGCTACACCTTC
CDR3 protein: CASSQEPGLGYGYTF

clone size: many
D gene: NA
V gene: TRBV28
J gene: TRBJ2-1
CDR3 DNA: TGTGCCAGCAGTTCAGGCGGGTTGGGGCGGTACAATGAGCAGTTCTTC
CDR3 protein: CASSSGGLGRYNEQFF

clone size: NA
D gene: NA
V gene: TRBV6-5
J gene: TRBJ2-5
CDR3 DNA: TGTGCCAGCAGTTTACAACGGGGGGAGACCCAGTACTTC
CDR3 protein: CASSLQRGETQYF

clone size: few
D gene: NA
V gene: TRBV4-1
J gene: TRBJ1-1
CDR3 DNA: TGCGCCAGCAGCTGGGTCGGTTCGCACGGGACGCAGAACACTGAAGCTTTCTTT
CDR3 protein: CASSWVGSHGTQNTEAFF

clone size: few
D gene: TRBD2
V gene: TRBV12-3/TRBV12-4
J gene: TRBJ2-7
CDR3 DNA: TGTGCCAGCAGCTTTCGACTAGCGGGAGGCGAGCAGTACTTC
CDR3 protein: CASSFRLAGGEQYF

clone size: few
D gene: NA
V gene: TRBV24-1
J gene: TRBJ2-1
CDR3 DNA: TGTGCCACCAGTGATTTGTCTGGTGACAATGAGCAGTTCTTC
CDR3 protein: CATSDLSGDNEQFF

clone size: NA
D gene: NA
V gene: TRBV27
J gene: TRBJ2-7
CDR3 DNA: TGTGCCAGCAGTTACGCGGCGTCCTACGAGCAGTACTTC
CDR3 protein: CASSYAASYEQYF

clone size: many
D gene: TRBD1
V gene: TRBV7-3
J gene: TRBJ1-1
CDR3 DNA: TGTGCCAGCAGCCCGGGACAGTCGAACACTGAAGCTTTCTTT
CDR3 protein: CASSPGQSNTEAFF

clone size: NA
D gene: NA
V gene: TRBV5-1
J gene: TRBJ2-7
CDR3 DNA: TGCGCCAGCAGCCCCTCCGTCGACAGTCGAGGCTCCTACGAGCAGTACTTC
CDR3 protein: CASSPSVDSRGSYEQYF